The TCR beta chain under discussion was sequenced for a study of OX40 agonist ivuxolimab in advanced cancers. Findings and limits, study-wide: Expanded clones belonging to CD8+ T cells outnumbered, on average, those of CD4+.

The table came from immunoSEQ multiplex PCR; TCRdb's copy has only in-frame clones and leaves some out. The table records around 68,000 clones, 86% of them present only once. In the case of this clone: Its target is unknown.

There are 14 residues in the CDR3. Germline V gene lookup returns CDR1 MNHNS and CDR2 SASEGT. The ends lost 5 bases at V and 4 bases at J; junction bases unmatched: 4. The chain recombines TRBV6-1 with TRBJ1-5, with TRBD1 matching 8 bases. The specimen was CD4+ or CD8+ T cells sorted from blood, collected in a trial of the OX40 agonist ivuxolimab. This TCR was sampled from an adult with an advanced solid tumor such as melanoma, head and neck, liver or kidney cancer. CDR3 in DNA: TGTGCCAGCAGTAGACAGGGGTCGAATCAGCCCCAGCATTTT. Its translation: CASSRQGSNQPQHF.